This T cell receptor beta chain comes out of a study of blood T cell repertoires in COVID-19. Looking at the study overall: PBMCs, B-cell-depleted T cells, or T cells provided the cDNA or gDNA that made up the material.

J was trimmed by 7 bases and V by 3 bases; bases with no gene match: 8. The length of the CDR3 is 16 residues. Germline V gene lookup returns CDR1 SGHAT and CDR2 FQNNGV. Seattle-derived patients entered the study during active infection and were followed longitudinally. Libraries were prepared by immunoSEQ multiplex PCR; TCRdb keeps only in-frame clonotypes and omits some of them. The sample includes 100,000 to 150,000 clones, roughly 90% seen only once; the top ten take around 2%. The receptor's source is a man aged 45 to 65 with COVID-19, enrolled during active disease. The sample taken for sequencing was peripheral blood. The V call is TRBV11-2, the J call TRBJ2-1; TRBD1 aligns across 11 bases. CDR3 region: CASSFQGQGARNEQFF. The CDR3 bases are TGTGCCAGCAGCTTTCAAGGACAGGGGGCGCGAAATGAGCAGTTCTTC.